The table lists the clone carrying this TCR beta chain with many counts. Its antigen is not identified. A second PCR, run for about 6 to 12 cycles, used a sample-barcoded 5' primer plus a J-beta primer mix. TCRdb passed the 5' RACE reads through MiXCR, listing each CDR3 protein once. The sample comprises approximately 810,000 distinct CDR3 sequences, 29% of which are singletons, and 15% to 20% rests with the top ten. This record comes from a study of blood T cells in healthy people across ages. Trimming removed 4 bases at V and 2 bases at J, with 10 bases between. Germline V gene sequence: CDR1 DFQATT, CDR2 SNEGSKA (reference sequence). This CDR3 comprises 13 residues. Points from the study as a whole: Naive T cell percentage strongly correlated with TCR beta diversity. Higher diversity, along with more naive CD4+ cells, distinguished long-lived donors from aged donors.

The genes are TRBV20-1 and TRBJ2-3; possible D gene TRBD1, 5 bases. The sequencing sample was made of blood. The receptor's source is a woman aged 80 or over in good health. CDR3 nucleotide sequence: TGCAGTGCTACCACAGGACCCACAGATACGCAGTATTTT. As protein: CSATTGPTDTQYF.